This T cell receptor (beta chain) is from a study of cytomegalovirus exposure and HLA in healthy donors. General study points: Previous analysis showed most TCR beta V segments were productive about 87% or about 30% of the time. In a later analysis, CMV-associated beta chains were mostly HLA-associated, it appeared.

Concerning this clone: Its specificity is unknown.

With 60 Vbeta and 13 Jbeta primers, the PCR was carried out. Here immunoSEQ multiplex PCR was the method, and the copy in TCRdb shows in-frame clones only, minus some. The sample consists of 150,000 or so clones, 70% to 80% of them appearing once. Sequenced material: PBMCs. This TCR was sampled from a man aged 30-40 years in good health and CMV-seronegative.

The CDR3 reads CASSDLGGPDTEAFF. CDR3 sequence (DNA): TGTGCCAGCAGTGACCTGGGAGGGCCGGACACTGAAGCTTTCTTT. V usage is TRBV6-1 and J usage is TRBJ1-1; D remains unclear. Germline-derived CDR1 and CDR2 are MNHNS and SASEGT. Trimming took 3 bases from V and 3 from J, leaving 14 bases between them. There are 15 residues in the CDR3.